The clone carrying this T cell receptor (beta chain) came up many times. Its antigen is not identified. This entry comes from a study of CD8 T cells in ankylosing spondylitis. The CDR3 is made up of 14 amino acids. Per the germline V gene, CDR1 is DFQATT and CDR2 is SNEGSKA (reference sequence). V lost 0 bases and J lost 3, with 8 bases in between. Quantitative 5'-RACE with molecular barcodes was used to make the TCR beta libraries. TCRdb fed the 5' RACE reads into MiXCR, producing one record per CDR3 protein. The sample gives about 52,000 distinct CDR3 sequences, approximately 7% of which show up once; 7.5% to 10% is in the top ten. General study points: As reported, disease-linked clones showed significant enrichment in matched ankylosing spondylitis synovial fluid. The authors found the disease-linked clones to be CD8+ and relatively rare in peripheral blood.

The clonotype originates from a female donor with ankylosing spondylitis or in good health (not recorded which). Sequencing was performed on blood, either unsorted or a sorted T cell fraction (not recorded which). The V and J genes are TRBV20-1 and TRBJ2-2; D gene uncertain. The CDR3 loop is CSARDIKYTGELFF. For the CDR3, the DNA is TGCAGTGCTAGAGATATCAAGTACACCGGGGAGCTGTTTTTT.